The following is a T cell receptor (beta chain) sequence with its context. Its antigen remains unknown. PCR amplification relied on 60 Vbeta primers (plus 13 Jbeta primers). Method: immunoSEQ multiplex PCR; TCRdb's copy keeps in-frame clones and lacks some. The repertoire includes under 200,000 clones, 65% to 90% of them detected once, and around 0.31% sits in the top ten. The data derive from a study of cytomegalovirus exposure and HLA in healthy donors. The study's findings and limits: The study flagged around 160 TCR beta chains as cytomegalovirus-associated. Segments of the TCR beta V type were, in most cases, productive about 90% or about 30% of the time in an earlier analysis. For TCR beta chains, V- and J-gene trimming was later linked to a missense DCLRE1C variant.

Trimming left V 0 bases short and J 5 bases short, with 7 bases between. The germline V gene has CDR1 SGHKS and CDR2 YYEKEE (reference sequence). The CDR3 runs to 13 residues. There were likely unrecorded immune exposures, though donors were nominally healthy when sampled. The material sequenced was PBMCs. The receptor was derived from a woman aged 25-40 years in good health and CMV-seronegative. The chain has TRBV5-5 and TRBJ2-3; no firm D call. The CDR3 DNA is TGTGCCAGCAGCTTGGAATTATTAGATACGCAGTATTTT. Its protein is CASSLELLDTQYF.